One TCR beta chain is described in this entry. No antigen is known for it. The entry originates in a study of CD8 T cells in ankylosing spondylitis. V was trimmed by 4 bases and J by 3 bases, leaving 13 bases between them. CDR1 is MGHRA, CDR2 YSYEKL, per germline. This CDR3 spans 14 amino acids. By quantitative 5'-RACE with molecular barcodes, the TCR beta libraries were made. TCRdb re-derived calls from the 5' RACE reads in MiXCR, one entry per CDR3 protein. The sample shows 330,000 or so distinct CDR3 sequences, 8% of them seen only once. Study-wide results and caveats: Seven to nine highly homologous variants made up a TCR beta motif, and this motif appeared characteristic of ankylosing spondylitis blood. Earlier reports found some motif variants in synovial fluid and blood in reactive arthritis. Disease-associated clones were reportedly significantly overrepresented in matched ankylosing spondylitis synovial fluid.

The sample consisted of blood, either unsorted or a sorted T cell fraction (not recorded which). This receptor was obtained from a male donor with ankylosing spondylitis. V usage is TRBV4-1 and J usage is TRBJ2-7; D uncertain. The CDR3 region is CASSPTEFFYEQYF. The CDR3 bases are TGCGCCAGCAGCCCGACGGAGTTTTTCTACGAGCAGTACTTC.